Below, one T cell receptor beta chain is given with its context. What it binds is not known. These data come from a study of OX40 agonist ivuxolimab in advanced cancers. As for the study in general: With a range of roughly 20 to 80, age averaged approximately 60 years, and around 83% were male. Eligibility admitted prior anti-PD-1, anti-PD-L1 or anti-CTLA-4 therapy; roughly 39% had some.

Notes on the study in general: CD4+ and CD8+ T cells in blood underwent clonal expansion by week 6 at 0.1 to 3.0 mg/kg. Researchers report that CD8+ T cells had, on average, more expanded clones than CD4+.

The table came from immunoSEQ multiplex PCR; TCRdb's copy has only in-frame clones and leaves some out. The table records 55,000 to 70,000 clones, less than 90% of them present only once. The ends were cut back, 2 bases at V and 1 base at J, with 5 bases in the middle. Germline assignment: CDR1 LNHDA and CDR2 SQIVND (reference sequence). This CDR3 has 14 amino acids. The receptor comes from an adult with an advanced solid tumor such as melanoma, head and neck, liver or kidney cancer. Specimen: CD4+ or CD8+ T cells sorted from blood, collected in a trial of the OX40 agonist ivuxolimab. The V gene is TRBV19, the J gene TRBJ1-4, with D possibly TRBD1 on 5 matching bases. The CDR3 nucleotides are TGTGCCAGTAGTATACAGGGAACTAATGAAAAACTGTTTTTT. It translates to CASSIQGTNEKLFF. The full variable domain, rest sourced from reference TRBV19 and TRBJ1-4, is DGGITQSPKYLFRKEGQNVTLSCEQNLNHDAMYWYRQDPGQGLRLIYYSQIVNDFQKGDIAEGYSVSREKKESFPLTVTSAQKNPTAFYLCASSIQGTNEKLFFGSGTQLSVL.